This entry lists 10 T cell receptor beta chains sequenced from one sample in a study of chemoradiotherapy in HPV16-positive cancers. TCRdb's table, derived via immunoSEQ multiplex PCR, lists solely in-frame clones and lacks some. The table includes over 1,500 clones, about three quarters detected once. This specimen consisted of tumor tissue, obtained from a patient who underwent chemoradiotherapy. These receptors all stem from a human donor with HPV-associated anogenital cancer.

This clone came up once. The chain uses TRBV7-9 and TRBJ1-3, with 12 bases that match TRBD1. The CDR3 runs to 15 residues. Germline CDR1 and CDR2: SEHNR and FQNEAQ (reference sequence). Losses at the gene ends were 6 bases for V and 0 bases for J; bases not matched to a gene: 0. The CDR3 loop reads CASRGQGASGNTIYF. CDR3 sequence (DNA): TGTGCCAGCAGGGGACAGGGGGCCTCTGGAAACACCATATATTTT. Supplemented by reference TRBV7-9 and TRBJ1-3, the full variable domain reads DTGVSQNPRHKITKRGQNVTFRCDPISEHNRLYWYRQTLGQGPEFLTYFQNEAQLEKSRLLSDRFSAERPKGSFSTLEIQRTEQGDSAMYLCASRGQGASGNTIYFGEGSWLTVV.

The chain uses TRBV18 and TRBJ2-1, with D perhaps TRBD1 (6 bases). This CDR3 region has 19 residues. Germline CDR1 reads KGHSH; CDR2 reads LQKENI. Trimming took 3 bases from V and 7 from J, leaving 28 bases between them. CDR3 bases: TGTGCCAGCTCACCTACCTTGGGTTACAGGGTTACGTCTAAGAATGAGCAGTTCTTC. Amino acids: CASSPTLGYRVTSKNEQFF.

This chain links TRBV29-1 with TRBJ1-2, with 10 bases that match TRBD1. This CDR3 spans 17 amino acids. Looked up from germline, CDR1 is SQVTM and CDR2 is ANQGSEA. V shed 0 bases and J 3 bases; nucleotides not matched to a gene: 10. CDR3 amino acids: CSVEDPTGGRNDYGYTF. Here the CDR3 DNA reads TGCAGCGTTGAAGACCCGACAGGGGGCAGAAATGACTATGGCTACACCTTC.

This rearrangement joins TRBV7-2 to TRBJ1-1; D may be TRBD1 (6 bases). The ends were cut back, 5 bases at V and 6 bases at J, with 16 bases in the middle. This CDR3 region has 14 residues. The germline gives CDR1 SGHTA, CDR2 FQGNSA. CDR3 in amino acids: CASSRGPGGAEAFF. The CDR3 region has the DNA TGTGCCAGCAGCCGGGGACCGGGGGGCGCTGAAGCTTTCTTT.

V is TRBV28 and J is TRBJ1-5; D gene unclear. There are 13 residues in the CDR3. The V end was cut by 8 bases, the J end by 1 base, with 9 bases between. Looked up from germline, CDR1 is MDHEN and CDR2 is SYDVKM. The CDR3 DNA is TGTGCCAGCGAGGACCTGAGCAATCAGCCCCAGCATTTT. Translated, it gives CASEDLSNQPQHF.

The rearrangement joins TRBV27 to TRBJ1-6; D is unresolved. The CDR3 is 12 residues long. The germline V gene encodes CDR1 MNHEY and CDR2 SMNVEV (reference sequence). V lost 5 bases to trimming and J lost 7 bases, with 6 bases between them. DNA for the CDR3: TGTGCCAGCAGTCCGAGGAATTCACCCCTCCACTTT. It specifies CASSPRNSPLHF.

This clone was seen once. V gene TRBV28 combines with J gene TRBJ1-2; the D gene is possibly TRBD1 (5 bases). V dropped 5 bases and J dropped 3 bases, with 16 bases sitting between them. CDR1 and CDR2 (germline): MDHEN, SYDVKM. This CDR3 has 15 amino acids. CDR3 DNA: TGTGCCAGCAGTCACGGGGGGACGGTGGACTATGGCTACACCTTC. Translating gives CASSHGGTVDYGYTF.

This clone is large. This chain uses TRBV11-2 with TRBJ1-2; TRBD1 matches 8 bases. V lost 1 base, J lost 6 bases, and 7 bases stayed unmatched. Germline assignment: CDR1 SGHAT and CDR2 FQNNGV. CDR3 length equals 15 residues. CDR3 sequence (DNA): TGTGCCAGCAGCTTAGGATTAACAGGGGGAGATGGCTACACCTTC. It yields the protein CASSLGLTGGDGYTF.

This chain connects TRBV6-4 to TRBJ2-3; 10 nucleotides line up with TRBD1. Germline-derived CDR1 and CDR2 are MRHNA and SNTAGT. The junction had 2 bases not matched to a gene; V was cut back by 2 bases and J by 3 bases. This CDR3 contains 15 residues. Written as DNA, the CDR3 is TGTGCCAGCAGTGACGAGGGACAGGGGACAGATACGCAGTATTTT. It is translated as CASSDEGQGTDTQYF.

The chain links TRBV19 to TRBJ1-2; TRBD1 is a possible D gene (5 bases). The CDR3 consists of 18 residues. Trimming took off 1 base at V and 3 bases at J, with 21 bases between the two ends. Germline CDR1 reads LNHDA; CDR2 reads SQIVND (reference sequence). The CDR3 region is CASSIGFIKRGRDYGYTF. DNA for the CDR3: TGTGCCAGTAGTATAGGGTTTATAAAGAGGGGTAGAGACTATGGCTACACCTTC.